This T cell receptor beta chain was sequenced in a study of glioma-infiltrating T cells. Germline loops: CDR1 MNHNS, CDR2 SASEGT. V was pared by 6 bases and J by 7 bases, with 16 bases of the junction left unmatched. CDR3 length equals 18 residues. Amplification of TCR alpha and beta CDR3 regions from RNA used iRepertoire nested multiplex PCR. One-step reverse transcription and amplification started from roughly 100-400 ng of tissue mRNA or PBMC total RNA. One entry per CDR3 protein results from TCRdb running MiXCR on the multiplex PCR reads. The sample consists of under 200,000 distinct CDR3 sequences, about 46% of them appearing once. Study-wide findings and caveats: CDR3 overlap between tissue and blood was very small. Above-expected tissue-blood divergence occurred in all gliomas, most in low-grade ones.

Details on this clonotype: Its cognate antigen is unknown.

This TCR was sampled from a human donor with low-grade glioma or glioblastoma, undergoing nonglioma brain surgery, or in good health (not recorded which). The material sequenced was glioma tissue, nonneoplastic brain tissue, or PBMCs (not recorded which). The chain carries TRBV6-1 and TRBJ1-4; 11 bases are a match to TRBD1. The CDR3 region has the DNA TGTGCCAGCAGCCTAAATTCTCCGGGACAGGGGGAAGGTGAAAAACTGTTTTTT. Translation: CASSLNSPGQGEGEKLFF.